This TCR beta chain stems from a study of T cells expressing NK-cell markers. For each CDR3 protein, TCRdb gives one entry from its re-call of the 5' RACE reads, without DNA. The clone table shows approximately 150,000 distinct CDR3 sequences, with the ten largest holding 12%. This clonotype was sampled from a young man in good health. Source material: blood T cells: a sorted CD56 or NKG2C T cell subset, CD4+ or CD8+ T cells, or bulk PBMC T cells (not recorded which).

The CDR3 sequence: CAISEWDRGLDSPLHF. The genes are TRBV10-3 and TRBJ1-6; absent DNA, TCRdb's TRBD1 call cannot be checked. The CDR3 has 16 residues. Germline V gene sequence: CDR1 ENHRY, CDR2 SYGVKD.